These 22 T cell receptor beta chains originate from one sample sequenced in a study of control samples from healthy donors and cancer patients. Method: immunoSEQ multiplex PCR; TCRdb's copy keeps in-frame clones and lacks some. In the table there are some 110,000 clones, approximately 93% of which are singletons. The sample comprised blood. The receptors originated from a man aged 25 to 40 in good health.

CDR3 in DNA: TGTGCCAGCAGCTTAGGGGGGCTCGGGGAGCTGTTTTTT. Translating gives CASSLGGLGELFF. This chain joins TRBV7-7 and TRBJ2-2, with D perhaps matching TRBD1 (6 bases). The V and J ends lost 1 base and 7 bases respectively, with 7 bases between them. CDR1 and CDR2 (germline): SSHAT, FNYEAQ (reference sequence). This CDR3 region has 13 residues.

Written as DNA, the CDR3 is TGTGCCGCAGGGGAGGCGGGGGGAGAGACCCAGTACTTC. Its translation is CAAGEAGGETQYF. J is TRBJ2-5 and V is TRBV19, with 8 nucleotides matching TRBD2. Germline values: CDR1 LNHDA, CDR2 SQIVND (reference sequence). This CDR3 has 13 residues. J gave up 4 bases and V 11 bases, and 9 bases lay outside the gene matches.

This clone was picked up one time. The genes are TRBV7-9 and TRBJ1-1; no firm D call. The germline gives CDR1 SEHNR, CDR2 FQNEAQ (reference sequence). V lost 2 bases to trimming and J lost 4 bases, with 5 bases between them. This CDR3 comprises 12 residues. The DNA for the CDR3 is TGTGCCAGCAGCTTACTAGGCACTGAAGCTTTCTTT. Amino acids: CASSLLGTEAFF. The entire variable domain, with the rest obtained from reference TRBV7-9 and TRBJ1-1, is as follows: DTGVSQNPRHKITKRGQNVTFRCDPISEHNRLYWYRQTLGQGPEFLTYFQNEAQLEKSRLLSDRFSAERPKGSFSTLEIQRTEQGDSAMYLCASSLLGTEAFFGQGTRLTVV.

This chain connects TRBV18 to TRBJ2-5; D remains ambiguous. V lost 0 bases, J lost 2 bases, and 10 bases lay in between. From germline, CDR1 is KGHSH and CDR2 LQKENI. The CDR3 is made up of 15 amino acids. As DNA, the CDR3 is TGTGCCAGCTCACCACCGGACGCCGAGCAAGAGACCCAGTACTTC. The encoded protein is CASSPPDAEQETQYF.

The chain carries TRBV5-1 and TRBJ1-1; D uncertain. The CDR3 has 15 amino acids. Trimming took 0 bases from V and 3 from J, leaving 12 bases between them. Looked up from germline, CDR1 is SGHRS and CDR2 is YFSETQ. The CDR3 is CASSLAPGIDTEAFF. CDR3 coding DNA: TGCGCCAGCAGCTTGGCGCCAGGTATAGACACTGAAGCTTTCTTT.

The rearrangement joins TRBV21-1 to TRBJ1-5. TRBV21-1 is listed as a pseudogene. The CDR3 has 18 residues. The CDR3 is CASSRGRGSLVSNQPQHF. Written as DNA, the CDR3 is TGTGCCAGCAGTCGGGGTAGGGGATCGTTAGTGAGCAATCAGCCCCAGCATTTT.

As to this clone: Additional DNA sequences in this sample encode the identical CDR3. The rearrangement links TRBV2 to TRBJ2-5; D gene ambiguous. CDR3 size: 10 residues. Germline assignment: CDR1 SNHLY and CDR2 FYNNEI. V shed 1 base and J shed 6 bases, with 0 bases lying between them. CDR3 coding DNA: TGTGCCAGCAGTGAAGAGACCCAGTACTTC. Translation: CASSEETQYF.

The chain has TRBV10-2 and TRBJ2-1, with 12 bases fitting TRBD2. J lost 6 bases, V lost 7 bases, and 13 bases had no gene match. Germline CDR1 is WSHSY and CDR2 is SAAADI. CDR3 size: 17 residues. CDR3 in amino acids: CASTKRLLAGGGNEQFF. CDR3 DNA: TGCGCCAGCACCAAACGATTACTAGCGGGGGGCGGCAATGAGCAGTTCTTC.

The CDR3 sequence is CASSERVNEQFF. As DNA, the CDR3 is TGCGCCAGCAGCGAAAGGGTGAATGAGCAGTTCTTC. This chain joins TRBV5-1 and TRBJ2-1; D ambiguous. Germline V gene data show CDR1 as SGHRS and CDR2 as YFSETQ. V lost 4 bases, J lost 7 bases, and 9 bases lay in between. The CDR3 has 12 amino acids.

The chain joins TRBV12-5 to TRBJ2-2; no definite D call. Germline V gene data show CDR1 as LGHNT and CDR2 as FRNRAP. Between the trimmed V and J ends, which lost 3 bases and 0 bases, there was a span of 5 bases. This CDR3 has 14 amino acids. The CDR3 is CASGLSPNTGELFF. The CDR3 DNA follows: TGTGCTAGTGGTTTATCCCCGAACACCGGGGAGCTGTTTTTT.

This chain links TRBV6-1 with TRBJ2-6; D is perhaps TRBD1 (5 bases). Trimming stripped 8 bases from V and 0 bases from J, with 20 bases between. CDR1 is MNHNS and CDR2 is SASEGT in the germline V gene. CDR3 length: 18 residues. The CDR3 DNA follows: TGTGCCAGCCGTGGGCCAGGAACAGGCTACTCTGGGGCCAACGTCCTGACTTTC. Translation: CASRGPGTGYSGANVLTF.

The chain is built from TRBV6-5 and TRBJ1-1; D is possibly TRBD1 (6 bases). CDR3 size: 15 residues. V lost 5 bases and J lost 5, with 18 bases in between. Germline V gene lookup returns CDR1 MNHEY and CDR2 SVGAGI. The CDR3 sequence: CASSKINRERTEAFF. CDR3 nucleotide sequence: TGTGCCAGCAGTAAAATTAACAGGGAGAGGACTGAAGCTTTCTTT.

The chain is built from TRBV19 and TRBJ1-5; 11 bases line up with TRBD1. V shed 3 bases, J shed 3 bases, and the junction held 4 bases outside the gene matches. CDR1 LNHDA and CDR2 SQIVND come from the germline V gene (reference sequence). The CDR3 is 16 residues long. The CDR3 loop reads CASSIRDRGANQPQHF. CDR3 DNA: TGTGCCAGTAGTATTAGGGACAGGGGGGCCAATCAGCCCCAGCATTTT. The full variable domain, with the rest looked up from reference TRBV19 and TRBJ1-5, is DGGITQSPKYLFRKEGQNVTLSCEQNLNHDAMYWYRQDPGQGLRLIYYSQIVNDFQKGDIAEGYSVSREKKESFPLTVTSAQKNPTAFYLCASSIRDRGANQPQHFGDGTRLSIL.

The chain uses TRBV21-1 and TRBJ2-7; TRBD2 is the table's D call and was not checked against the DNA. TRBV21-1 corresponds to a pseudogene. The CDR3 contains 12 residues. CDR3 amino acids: CASSKNIYEQYF. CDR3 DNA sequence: TGTGCCAGCAGCAAAAATATCTACGAGCAGTACTTC.

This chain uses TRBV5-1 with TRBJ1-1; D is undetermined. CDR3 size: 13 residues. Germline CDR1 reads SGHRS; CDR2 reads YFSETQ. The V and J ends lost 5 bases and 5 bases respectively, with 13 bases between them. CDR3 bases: TGCGCCAGCAGGGATTCAGGATGGACTGAAGCTTTCTTT. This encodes CASRDSGWTEAFF.

In DNA, the CDR3 is TGTGCCAGCAGCCCTGGGCCTTTGGGTGAGCAGTACTTC. This gives the protein CASSPGPLGEQYF. The genes are TRBV7-3 and TRBJ2-7; D ambiguous. The V gene lost 5 bases and the J gene lost 7 bases, with 15 bases spanning the gap. This CDR3 is built from 13 residues. The germline CDR1 and CDR2 sequences are SGHTA and FQGTGA.

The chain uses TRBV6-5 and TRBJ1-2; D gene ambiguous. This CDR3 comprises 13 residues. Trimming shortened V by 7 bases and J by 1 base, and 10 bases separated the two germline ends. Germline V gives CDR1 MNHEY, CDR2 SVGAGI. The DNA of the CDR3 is TGTGCCAGCACTAGTGGCAGTAACTATGGCTACACCTTC. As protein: CASTSGSNYGYTF.

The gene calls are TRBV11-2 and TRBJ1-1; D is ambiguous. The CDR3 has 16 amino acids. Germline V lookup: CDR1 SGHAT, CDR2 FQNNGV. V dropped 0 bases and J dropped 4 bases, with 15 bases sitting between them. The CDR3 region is CASSLDPRPLRTEAFF. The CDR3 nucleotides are TGTGCCAGCAGCTTAGACCCCCGCCCTCTCCGCACTGAAGCTTTCTTT.

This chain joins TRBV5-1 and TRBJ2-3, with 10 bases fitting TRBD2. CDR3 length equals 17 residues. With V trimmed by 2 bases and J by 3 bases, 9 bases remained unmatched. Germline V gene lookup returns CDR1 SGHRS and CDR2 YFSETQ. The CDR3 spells CASSFSSGGGGTDTQYF. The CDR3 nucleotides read TGCGCCAGCAGCTTCAGCAGCGGGGGGGGCGGGACAGATACGCAGTATTTT.

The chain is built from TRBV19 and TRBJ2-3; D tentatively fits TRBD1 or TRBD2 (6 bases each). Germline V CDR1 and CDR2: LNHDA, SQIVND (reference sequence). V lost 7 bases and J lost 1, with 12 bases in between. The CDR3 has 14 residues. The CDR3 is CASNPRGRTDTQYF. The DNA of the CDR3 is TGTGCCAGTAACCCCCGGGGGCGCACAGATACGCAGTATTTT.

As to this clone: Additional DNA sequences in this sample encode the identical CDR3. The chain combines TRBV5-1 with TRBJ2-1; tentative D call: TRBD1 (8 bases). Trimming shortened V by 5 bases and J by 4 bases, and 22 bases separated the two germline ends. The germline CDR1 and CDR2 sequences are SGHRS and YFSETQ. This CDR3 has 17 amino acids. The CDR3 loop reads CASSLTQTGGAYNEQFF. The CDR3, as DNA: TGCGCCAGCAGTTTGACACAAACAGGGGGGGCTTACAATGAGCAGTTCTTC.

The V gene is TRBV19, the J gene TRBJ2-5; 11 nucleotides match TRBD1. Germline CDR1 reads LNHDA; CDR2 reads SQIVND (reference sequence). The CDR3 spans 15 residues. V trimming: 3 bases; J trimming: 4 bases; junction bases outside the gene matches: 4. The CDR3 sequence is CASSIGTGGRETQYF. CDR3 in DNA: TGTGCCAGTAGTATCGGGACAGGGGGACGAGAGACCCAGTACTTC.